This TCR beta chain was recovered during a study of cytomegalovirus exposure and HLA in healthy donors. General study points: An Asian-associated ancestry cluster reportedly showed fewer N-insertions than the roughly 600-donor mean in a later analysis.

The CDR3 runs 15 residues. CDR1 is SGHTS and CDR2 is YDEGEE in the germline V gene. Worth noting for this clone: Its cognate antigen is unknown. Compared with germline, one end of the junction differs, possibly owing to a read error.

Researchers ran the PCR with 60 Vbeta and 13 Jbeta primers. The data were produced by immunoSEQ multiplex PCR, yet TCRdb's version contains in-frame clones alone and is incomplete. The sample lists 150,000 to 200,000 clones; 70% to 80% were seen once. The receptor comes from a male donor in good health and CMV-seronegative. Sequencing input: PBMCs. This rearrangement joins TRBV5-8 to TRBJ1-2, with TRBD1 as a possible D gene (5 bases). The CDR3 spells CASSRNGAGGNGYIF. As DNA, the CDR3 is TGTGCCAGCAGCCGAAATGGGGCCGGCGGGAACGGCTACATCTTC.